This record concerns one T cell receptor beta chain sequence. CDR1 and CDR2 from the germline V gene are DFQATT and SNEGSKA (reference sequence). Unmatched junction bases numbered 4, after V lost 3 bases and J lost 2 bases. This CDR3 spans 14 amino acids. This entry is derived from a study of blood T cell repertoires in COVID-19. In the study overall: Specimens from acute and convalescent COVID-19 originated in the United States, Italy and Spain. Nucleic acid was either cDNA or gDNA, and it came from T cells, B-cell-depleted T cells, or PBMCs.

Method: immunoSEQ multiplex PCR; TCRdb's copy keeps in-frame clones and lacks some. The data contain roughly 71,000 clones, roughly 85% of them singletons. The sequence came from a man aged 45-65 years with acute or convalescent COVID-19. The rearrangement joins TRBV20-1 to TRBJ2-3; 8 bases are shared with TRBD2. Sequenced sample: peripheral blood. CDR3 residues: CSASGSGATDTQYF. The CDR3 bases are TGCAGTGCTAGTGGTAGCGGGGCCACAGATACGCAGTATTTT.